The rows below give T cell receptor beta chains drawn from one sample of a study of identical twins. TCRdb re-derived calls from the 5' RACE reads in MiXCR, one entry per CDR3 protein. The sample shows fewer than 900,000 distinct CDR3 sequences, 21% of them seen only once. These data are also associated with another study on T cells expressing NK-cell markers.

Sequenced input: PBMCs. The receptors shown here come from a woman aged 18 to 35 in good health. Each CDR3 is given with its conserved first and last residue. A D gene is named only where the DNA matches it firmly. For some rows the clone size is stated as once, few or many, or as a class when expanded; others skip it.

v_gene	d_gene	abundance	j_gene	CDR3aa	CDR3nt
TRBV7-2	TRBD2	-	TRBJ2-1	CASSSTSGGRGEQFF	TGTGCCAGCAGCTCGACTAGCGGGGGAAGGGGTGAGCAGTTCTTC
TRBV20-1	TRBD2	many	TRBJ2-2	CSAQGQAMTSGRGELFF	TGCAGTGCTCAGGGGCAGGCGATGACTAGCGGGCGGGGGGAGCTGTTTTTT
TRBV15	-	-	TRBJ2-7	CATSRDHRFSGHEQYF	TGTGCCACCAGCAGAGATCATCGTTTTAGCGGTCACGAGCAGTACTTC
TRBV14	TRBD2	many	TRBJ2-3	CASSRRDYNTDTQYF	TGTGCCAGCAGCCGCCGGGACTACAACACAGATACGCAGTATTTT
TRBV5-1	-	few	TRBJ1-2	CASRKGTSGNYGYTF	TGCGCCAGCCGGAAGGGCACCTCCGGTAACTATGGCTACACCTTC
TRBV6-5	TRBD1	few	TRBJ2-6	CASSLTGVGANVLTF	TGTGCCAGCAGTTTGACAGGGGTCGGGGCCAACGTCCTGACTTTC
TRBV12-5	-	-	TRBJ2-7	CASGLVQIGWKGYYEQYF	TGTGCTAGTGGTTTGGTACAAATTGGCTGGAAGGGGTACTACGAGCAGTACTTC
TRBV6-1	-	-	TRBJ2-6	CATRGSGANVLTF	TGTGCCACCCGGGGGTCTGGGGCCAACGTCCTGACTTTC
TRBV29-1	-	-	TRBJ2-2	CSVRQDTGELFF	TGCAGCGTGAGACAGGACACCGGGGAGCTGTTTTTT
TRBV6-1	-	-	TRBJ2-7	CASRPRQIAYEQYF	TGTGCCAGCAGGCCTCGACAGATAGCCTACGAGCAGTACTTC
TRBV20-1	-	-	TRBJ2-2	CSARDLSVSGELFF	TGCAGTGCTAGAGATCTCTCTGTCAGCGGGGAGCTGTTTTTT
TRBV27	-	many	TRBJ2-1	CASSLDFYNEQFF	TGTGCCAGCAGTTTAGACTTTTACAATGAGCAGTTCTTC
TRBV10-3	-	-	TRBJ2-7	CAISPTGSSYEQYF	TGTGCCATCAGTCCTACAGGGAGCTCCTACGAGCAGTACTTC
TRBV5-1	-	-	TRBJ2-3	CASSLVTLHTQYF	TGCGCCAGCAGCTTGGTAACCCTACATACGCAGTATTTT
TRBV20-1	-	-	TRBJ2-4	CSGLIGGQNIQYF	TGCAGTGGTTTGATCGGCGGGCAAAACATTCAGTACTTC
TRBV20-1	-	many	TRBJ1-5	CSARDHGPSGPQHF	TGCAGTGCTAGAGACCACGGGCCCTCCGGGCCCCAGCATTTT
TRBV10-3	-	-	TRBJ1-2	CAISDQVVGGYTF	TGTGCCATCAGTGATCAGGTGGTGGGGGGCTACACCTTC
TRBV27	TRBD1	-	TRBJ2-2	CASSYGTGDLPGELFF	TGTGCCAGCAGTTACGGGACAGGGGACCTACCCGGGGAGCTGTTTTTT
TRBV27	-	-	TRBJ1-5	CASSLGGADQPQHF	TGTGCCAGCAGTTTGGGGGGGGCTGATCAGCCCCAGCATTTT
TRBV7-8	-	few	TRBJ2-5	CASSGAASETQYF	TGTGCCAGCAGTGGGGCCGCATCGGAGACCCAGTACTTC